The 2 T cell receptor beta chains listed next were all sequenced from one sample in a study of cytotoxic CD8 clonotypes in ibrutinib-treated CLL. Here immunoSEQ multiplex PCR was the method, and the copy in TCRdb shows in-frame clones only, minus some. The sample shows about 140,000 clones, approximately 77% of them seen only once. This material consisted of PBMCs, taken after 12 months of ibrutinib treatment. Receptors originate from a human donor with chronic lymphocytic leukemia.

The chain couples TRBV28 to TRBJ1-2; D is unclear. Trimming stripped 6 bases from V and 3 bases from J, with 11 bases between. This CDR3 has 13 residues. The germline CDR1 and CDR2 sequences are MDHEN and SYDVKM. CDR3 nucleotides: TGTGCCAGCAGCCTGCAGGATTACTATGGCTACACCTTC. Translated, it gives CASSLQDYYGYTF.

This sequence joins TRBV2 and TRBJ2-7; 8 positions agree with TRBD1. The CDR3 is 16 amino acids. V was clipped by 7 bases and J by 4 bases; unmatched bases: 15. Germline V gene lookup returns CDR1 SNHLY and CDR2 FYNNEI. The CDR3 DNA reads TGTGCCAGCAACCCGCCTGCCAGACAGGGGATATACGAGCAGTACTTC. It encodes CASNPPARQGIYEQYF.